The clone carrying this T cell receptor (beta chain) was found many times. Antigen: not known. TCRdb redid the calling of the RT-PCR reads with MiXCR, one entry per CDR3 protein. The sample shows approximately 570,000 distinct CDR3 sequences, around 8% of them seen only once. The data derive from a study of response to subunit inactivated influenza vaccine. Notes on the study in general: The authors suggested that few new T cells are recruited per seasonal influenza vaccination.

Specimen: PBMCs from blood, collected less than 30 months after vaccination. The sequence was collected from a man aged 45 to 75 who received an inactivated influenza vaccine.

DNA of the CDR3: TGCAGCGTTGTGAGTAGATTGGGGGAGACCCAGTACTTC. Translated, it gives CSVVSRLGETQYF. V is TRBV29-1 and J is TRBJ2-5; no firm D call. The CDR3 runs 13 residues. V was trimmed by 4 bases and J by 5 bases, leaving 14 bases between them. Germline V lookup: CDR1 SQVTM, CDR2 ANQGSEA. The full variable domain, its missing parts supplied by reference TRBV29-1 and TRBJ2-5, is SAVISQKPSRDICQRGTSLTIQCQVDSQVTMMFWYRQQPGQSLTLIATANQGSEATYESGFVIDKFPISRPNLTFSTLTVSNMSPEDSSIYLCSVVSRLGETQYFGPGTRLLVL.